A selection of T cell receptor beta chains follows, all from one sample in a study of blood T cell repertoires in COVID-19. Clones were sequenced by immunoSEQ multiplex PCR, and TCRdb holds only the in-frame ones, with some missing. The sample carries hundreds of thousands of clones, less than 90% recorded once. Material: PBMCs or T cells enriched from blood (not recorded which). The receptors derive from a woman between 55 and 75 years old who had recovered from COVID-19. Both conserved end residues are part of each CDR3. Each record gives: V gene, J gene, clone size, D gene, CDR3 protein, CDR3 DNA. A D gene is named only where the DNA matches it firmly. Not all rows give a size; the values are once, few, many and, for expanded clones, a class.

v_call: TRBV11-2; j_call: TRBJ2-2; clone_size: .; d_call: TRBD2; cdr3_aa: CASSFQRGNTGELFF; cdr3_nt: TGTGCCAGCAGCTTCCAGCGGGGGAACACCGGGGAGCTGTTTTTT
v_call: TRBV3-1/TRBV3-2; j_call: TRBJ2-3; clone_size: few; d_call: .; cdr3_aa: CASSQGFGPGGGTDTQYF; cdr3_nt: TGTGCCAGCAGCCAAGGTTTCGGGCCCGGGGGAGGTACAGATACGCAGTATTTT
v_call: TRBV27; j_call: TRBJ1-3; clone_size: .; d_call: TRBD1; cdr3_aa: CASSLSPDRGNSGNTIYF; cdr3_nt: TGTGCCAGCAGTTTATCCCCTGACAGGGGGAACTCTGGAAACACCATATATTTT
v_call: TRBV5-1; j_call: TRBJ1-2; clone_size: .; d_call: .; cdr3_aa: CASSFKGDYGYTF; cdr3_nt: TGCGCCAGCAGCTTTAAGGGGGACTATGGCTACACCTTC
v_call: TRBV7-9; j_call: TRBJ1-2; clone_size: .; d_call: TRBD1; cdr3_aa: CASSSTGSGGYTF; cdr3_nt: TGTGCCAGCAGCTCGACAGGGTCCGGAGGCTACACCTTC
v_call: TRBV2; j_call: TRBJ1-6; clone_size: few; d_call: TRBD1; cdr3_aa: CASGLQGRNSPLHF; cdr3_nt: TGTGCCAGCGGGCTACAGGGGCGCAATTCACCCCTCCACTTT
v_call: TRBV6-5; j_call: TRBJ2-3; clone_size: .; d_call: TRBD1; cdr3_aa: CASRTGLSDTQYF; cdr3_nt: TGTGCCAGCCGGACAGGGCTCTCAGATACGCAGTATTTT
v_call: TRBV19; j_call: TRBJ1-3; clone_size: .; d_call: TRBD1; cdr3_aa: CASSRDSVSGNTIYF; cdr3_nt: TGTGCCAGTAGCCGGGACAGCGTCTCTGGAAACACCATATATTTT
v_call: TRBV15; j_call: TRBJ1-4; clone_size: .; d_call: .; cdr3_aa: CATSSRNEKLFF; cdr3_nt: TGTGCCACCAGCAGTAGAAATGAAAAACTGTTTTTT
v_call: TRBV2; j_call: TRBJ1-5; clone_size: .; d_call: .; cdr3_aa: CASSEGLLSNQPQHF; cdr3_nt: TGTGCCAGCAGTGAGGGACTCCTAAGCAATCAGCCCCAGCATTTT